This entry describes one TCR beta chain. Its antigen is still unknown. The data belong to a study of OX40 agonist ivuxolimab in advanced cancers. Study-wide context: The dose-escalation cohort was around 83% male, with a mean age of approximately 61 years, ranging about 20 to 79. Patients with prior anti-PD-1, anti-PD-L1 or anti-CTLA-4 therapy were eligible; less than 50% had some. Study observations and caveats: It was not determined which antigens were specifically recognized by the peripheral T cells that had undergone clonal expansion. Partial responders at 0.1-3.0 mg/kg showed near-lowest clonal expansion.

Only in-frame clones appear in the TCRdb table, and some are missing; sequencing was by immunoSEQ multiplex PCR. The sample has about 55,000 clones; more than 75% are singletons. Per germline, CDR1 SGHDT and CDR2 YYEEEE. This CDR3 spans 16 amino acids. The ends were cut back, 7 bases at V and 0 bases at J, with 19 bases in the middle. The V gene is TRBV5-6, the J gene TRBJ1-1; possibly TRBD1 for D (6 bases). The specimen was CD4+ or CD8+ T cells sorted from blood, collected in a trial of the OX40 agonist ivuxolimab. This TCR came from an adult with an advanced solid tumor such as melanoma, head and neck, liver or kidney cancer. CDR3 region: CASRILGKGVNTEAFF. In DNA, the CDR3 is TGTGCCAGCCGTATCCTCGGCAAGGGGGTGAACACTGAAGCTTTCTTT.